This T cell receptor (beta chain) was sequenced during a study of a mutant IDH1 vaccine in newly diagnosed glioma (dated by TCRdb to the early 2020s). For the study in its entirety: Across visits V03 through V10, patients got a total of eight vaccinations, given in weeks 1, 3, 5, 7, 11, 15, 19 and 23. Vaccination started 4-6 weeks after radiotherapy alone, or was given together with temozolomide cycles in the groups whose treatment included chemotherapy. Of the roughly 33 treated patients, about 62% were male and approximately 38% were female, and the mean age was approximately 40 years. Before enrollment, patients had received standard therapy of radiotherapy alone, temozolomide alone, or radiochemotherapy with temozolomide; most received the combination. Peripheral blood was collected at six visits: V03 (baseline), V05, V07, V10, V12 and V13. Longitudinal TCRB deep sequencing was performed for 20 to 30 treated patients wherever samples were available for exploratory analyses. Paper-wide results and their limitations: The authors noted that analyses of patient blood samples could not be reproduced because of sample limitations. Vaccine-induced immune responses across multiple MHC alleles were detected in about 92% of patients. Selection of PBMC samples for TCRB deep sequencing was based on availability. No apparent relationship was observed between pseudoprogression and alterations in the top peripheral T cell clonotypes detected by TCRB sequencing.

Remarks on this clone: No cognate antigen has been identified for it. Base quality data are lacking; no much larger clone is found one base away.

CDR1 and CDR2 were assigned from the germline V gene as SQVTM and ANQGSEA. Trimming removed 6 bases from V and 3 bases from J, leaving 12 bases between the germline ends. The CDR3 starts with the cysteine, ends with the phenylalanine, and has 14 residues. Only CDR3 DNA is held: 42 bases, read in frame from base 1. Library method: the immunoSEQ multiplex PCR assay. Following the manufacturer's protocol, the hsTCRB Kit was used to amplify rearranged TCR beta chain sequences. TCRB libraries were sequenced on an Illumina MiSeq. As for how the authors treated the data: The kit vendor's proprietary platform handled demultiplexing, trimming and gene mapping. TCRdb retrieved this table from immuneACCESS and kept in-frame rearrangements only. Not all clones are present; in checked studies, unresolved V genes account for under half, and no reason is known for the remainder. The V and J calls and clone size are taken from that table; D and trimming were inferred from the DNA. This sample lists about 50,000 clones; more than 70% were detected once. The ten largest clones represent about 5.2% of the sample.

The meaning of the sample's time point label: week 5, during vaccination. Each vaccine dose was 300 ug of a 20-mer mutant IDH1 peptide in Montanide, given subcutaneously with topical imiquimod. Donors had newly diagnosed WHO grade 3 or 4 IDH1-mutant astrocytomas with loss of nuclear ATRX. The samples were drawn from NOA16, a multicentre, single-arm, open-label phase I trial in Germany that tested a mutant IDH1 peptide vaccine in humans for the first time. Genomic DNA for TCRB sequencing was extracted from EDTA blood using the DNeasy Blood and Tissue Kit. This specimen was PBMCs, taken from a glioma patient whose treatment included an IDH1 peptide vaccine. The receptor comes from a man aged 50 or older with glioma. The rearranged chain carries TRBV29-1 and TRBJ1-6, with TRBD1 perhaps the D gene, on 5 matching bases. The nucleotide sequence reads as follows: TGCAGCGTGGGGGAAGGGGACTATAATTCACCCCTCCACTTT. The encoded protein is CSVGEGDYNSPLHF.